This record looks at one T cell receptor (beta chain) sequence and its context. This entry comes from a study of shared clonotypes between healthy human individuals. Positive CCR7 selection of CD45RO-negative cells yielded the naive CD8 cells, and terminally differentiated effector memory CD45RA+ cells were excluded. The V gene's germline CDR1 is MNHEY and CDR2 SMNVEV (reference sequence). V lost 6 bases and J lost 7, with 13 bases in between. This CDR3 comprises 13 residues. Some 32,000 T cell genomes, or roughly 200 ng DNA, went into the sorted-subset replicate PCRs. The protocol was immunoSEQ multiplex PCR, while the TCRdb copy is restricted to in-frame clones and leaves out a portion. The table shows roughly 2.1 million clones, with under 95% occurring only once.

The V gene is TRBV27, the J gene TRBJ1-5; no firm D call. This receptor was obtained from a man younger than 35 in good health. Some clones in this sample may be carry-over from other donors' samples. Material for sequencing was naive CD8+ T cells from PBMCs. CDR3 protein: CASSLGPDQPQHF. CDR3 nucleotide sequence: TGTGCCAGCAGCCTAGGACCAGACCAGCCCCAGCATTTT.